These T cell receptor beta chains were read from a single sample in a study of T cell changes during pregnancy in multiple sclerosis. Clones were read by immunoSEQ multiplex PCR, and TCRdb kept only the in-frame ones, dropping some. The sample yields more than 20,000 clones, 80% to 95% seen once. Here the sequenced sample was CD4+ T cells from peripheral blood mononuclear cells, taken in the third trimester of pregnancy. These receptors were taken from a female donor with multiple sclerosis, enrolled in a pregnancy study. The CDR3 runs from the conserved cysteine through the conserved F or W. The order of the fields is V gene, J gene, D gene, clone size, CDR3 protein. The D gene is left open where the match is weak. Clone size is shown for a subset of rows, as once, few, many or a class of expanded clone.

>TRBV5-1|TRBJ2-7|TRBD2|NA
CASSLDSRIWTSGGSYEQYF
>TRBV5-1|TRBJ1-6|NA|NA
CASSLDTQNSPLHF
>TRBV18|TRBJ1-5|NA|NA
CASSPLRGSDQPQHF
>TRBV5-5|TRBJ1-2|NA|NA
CASSTLGLRRDGYTF
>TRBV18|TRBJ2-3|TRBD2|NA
CASSPLGAGVTDTQYF
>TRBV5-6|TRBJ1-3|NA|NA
CASSLGRVRAGNTIYF
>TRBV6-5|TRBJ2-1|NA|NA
CASSYSEGVGNEQFF
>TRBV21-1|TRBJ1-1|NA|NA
CASSKGRGTPLDTEAFF
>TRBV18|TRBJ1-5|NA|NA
CASSPNYQGGGNQPQHF
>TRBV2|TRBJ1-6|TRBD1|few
CASSGDRVSYNSPLHF
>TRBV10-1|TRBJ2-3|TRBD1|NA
CASRAGDRERDTQYF
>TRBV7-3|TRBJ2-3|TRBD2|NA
CASSTNSGGPTDTQYF
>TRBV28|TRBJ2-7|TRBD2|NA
CASSPGSGVAGNEQYF
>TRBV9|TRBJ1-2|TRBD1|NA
CASSPSWTGLEKTF
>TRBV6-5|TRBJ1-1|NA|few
CASSYERKAFF
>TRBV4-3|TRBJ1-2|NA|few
CASSQVPSGYNLYGYTF
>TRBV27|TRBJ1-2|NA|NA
CASSLLGRGTGYTF
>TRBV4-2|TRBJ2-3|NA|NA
CASSSGLASSTDTQYF
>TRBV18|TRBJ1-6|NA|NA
CASSPSGVSPLHF
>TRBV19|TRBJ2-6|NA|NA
CASSVFLLGEAGANVLTF
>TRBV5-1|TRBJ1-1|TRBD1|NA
CASRRQGADTEAFF
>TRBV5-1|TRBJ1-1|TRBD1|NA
CASSFGQVGTEAFF
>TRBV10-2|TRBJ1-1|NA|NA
CASSESDIPSNMNTEAFF
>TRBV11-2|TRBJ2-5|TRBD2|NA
CASSSKLAGFQETQYF
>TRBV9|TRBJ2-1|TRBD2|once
CASSVGAGGFREQFF
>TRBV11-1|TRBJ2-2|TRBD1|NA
CASRPGGGGELFF
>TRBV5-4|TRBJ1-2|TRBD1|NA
CASSAQGNGNYGYTF
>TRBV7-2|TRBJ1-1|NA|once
CASRPNRASPNTEAFF
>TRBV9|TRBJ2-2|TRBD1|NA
CAGSVKTGTVTGELFF
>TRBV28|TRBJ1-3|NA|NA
CASSLWGSLSGNTIYF
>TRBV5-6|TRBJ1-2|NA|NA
CASSLTGPVGYTF
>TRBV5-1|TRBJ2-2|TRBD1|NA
CASVLGDSRTGELFF
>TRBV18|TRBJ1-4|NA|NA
CASSLRATNEKLFF
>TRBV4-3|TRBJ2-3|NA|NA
CASSQDLRGGWSTDTQYF
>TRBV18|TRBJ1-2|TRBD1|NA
CASSPGTGLYGYTF
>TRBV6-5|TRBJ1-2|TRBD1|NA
CASSLRTGINYGYTF
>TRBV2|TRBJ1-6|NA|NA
CASTLTGNNSPLHF
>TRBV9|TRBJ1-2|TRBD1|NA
CASSTTGSNGYTF
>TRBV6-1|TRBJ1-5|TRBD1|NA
CASSSQGDQPQHF
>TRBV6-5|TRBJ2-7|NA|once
CASSLRQVYYEQYF
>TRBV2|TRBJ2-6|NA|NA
CATLRGSGANVLTF
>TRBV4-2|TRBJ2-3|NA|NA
CASSQWTGTDTQYF
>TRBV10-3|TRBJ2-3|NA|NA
CAMRRTSTDTQYF
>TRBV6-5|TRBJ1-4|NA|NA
CASRPLQDSWKKLFF
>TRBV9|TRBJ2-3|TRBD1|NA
CASSVGGGADTQYF
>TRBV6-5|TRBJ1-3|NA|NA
CASSPGIRNTIYF
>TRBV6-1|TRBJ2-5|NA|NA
CASKVGETQYF